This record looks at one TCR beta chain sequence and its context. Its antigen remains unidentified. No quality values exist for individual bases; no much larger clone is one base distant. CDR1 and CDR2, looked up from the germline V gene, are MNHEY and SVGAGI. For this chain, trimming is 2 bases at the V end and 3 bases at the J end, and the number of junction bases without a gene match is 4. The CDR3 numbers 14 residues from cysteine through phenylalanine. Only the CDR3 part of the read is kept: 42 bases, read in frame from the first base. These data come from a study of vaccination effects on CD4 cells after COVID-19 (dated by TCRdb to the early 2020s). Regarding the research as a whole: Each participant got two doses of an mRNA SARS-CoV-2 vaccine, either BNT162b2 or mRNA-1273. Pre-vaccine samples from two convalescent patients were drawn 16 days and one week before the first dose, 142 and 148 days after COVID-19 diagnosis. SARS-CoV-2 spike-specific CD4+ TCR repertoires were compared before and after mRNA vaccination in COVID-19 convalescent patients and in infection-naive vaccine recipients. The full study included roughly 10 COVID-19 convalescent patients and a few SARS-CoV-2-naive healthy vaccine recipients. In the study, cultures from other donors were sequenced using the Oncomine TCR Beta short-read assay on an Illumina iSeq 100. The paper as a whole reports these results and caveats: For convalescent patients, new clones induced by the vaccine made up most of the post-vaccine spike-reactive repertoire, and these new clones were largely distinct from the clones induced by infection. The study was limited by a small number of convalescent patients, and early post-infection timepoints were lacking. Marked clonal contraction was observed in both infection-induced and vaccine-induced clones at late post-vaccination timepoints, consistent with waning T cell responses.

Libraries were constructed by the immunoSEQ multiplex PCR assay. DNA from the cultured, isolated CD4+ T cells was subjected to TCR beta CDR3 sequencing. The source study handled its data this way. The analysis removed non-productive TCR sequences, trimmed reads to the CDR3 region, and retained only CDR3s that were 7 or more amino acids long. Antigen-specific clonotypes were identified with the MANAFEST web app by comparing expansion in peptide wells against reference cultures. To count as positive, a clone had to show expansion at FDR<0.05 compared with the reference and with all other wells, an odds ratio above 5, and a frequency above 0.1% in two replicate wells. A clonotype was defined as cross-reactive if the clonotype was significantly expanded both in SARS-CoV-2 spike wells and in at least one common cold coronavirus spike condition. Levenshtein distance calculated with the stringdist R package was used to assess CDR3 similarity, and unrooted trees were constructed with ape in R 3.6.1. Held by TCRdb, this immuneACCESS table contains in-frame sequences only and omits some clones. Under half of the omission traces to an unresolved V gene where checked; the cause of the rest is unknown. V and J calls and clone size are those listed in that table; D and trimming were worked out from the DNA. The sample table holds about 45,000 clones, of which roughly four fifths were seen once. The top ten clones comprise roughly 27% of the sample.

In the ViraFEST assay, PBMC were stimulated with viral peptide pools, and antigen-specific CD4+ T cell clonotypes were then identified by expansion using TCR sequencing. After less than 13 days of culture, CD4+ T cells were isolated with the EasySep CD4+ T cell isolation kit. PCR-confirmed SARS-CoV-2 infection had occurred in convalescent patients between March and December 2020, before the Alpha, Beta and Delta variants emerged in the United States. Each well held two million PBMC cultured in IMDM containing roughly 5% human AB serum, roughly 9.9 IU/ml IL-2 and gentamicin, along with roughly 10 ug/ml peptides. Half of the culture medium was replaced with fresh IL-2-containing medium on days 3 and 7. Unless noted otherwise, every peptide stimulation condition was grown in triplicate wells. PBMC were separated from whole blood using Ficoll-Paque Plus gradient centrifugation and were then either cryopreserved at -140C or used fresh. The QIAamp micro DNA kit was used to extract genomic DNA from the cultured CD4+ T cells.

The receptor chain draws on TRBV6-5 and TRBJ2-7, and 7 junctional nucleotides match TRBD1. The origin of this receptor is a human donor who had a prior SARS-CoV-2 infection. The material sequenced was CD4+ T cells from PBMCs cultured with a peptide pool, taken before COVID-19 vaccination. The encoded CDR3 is CASSYRRQGYEQYF. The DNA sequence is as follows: TGTGCCAGCAGTTACCGGAGACAGGGCTACGAGCAGTACTTC.